This T cell receptor beta chain stems from a study of spatial heterogeneity in lung cancer. About the research overall: When available, follow-up PBMC samples taken a median of about two years after resection were sequenced. Every unique TCR and UMI combination, on average, appeared more than ten times in raw reads.

Every individual TCR cDNA molecule carried its own unique molecular identifier, which allowed correction of PCR and sequencing errors. In TCRdb, the 5' RACE reads were re-called with MiXCR into one record per CDR3 protein. Of under 150,000 distinct CDR3 sequences listed, 11% are singletons. V shed 5 bases and J 6 bases; nucleotides not matched to a gene: 7. Germline V gene sequence: CDR1 SGHTA, CDR2 FQGNSA. This CDR3 comprises 14 residues. As concerns this clonotype: Antigen unknown.

Time point: blood at routine non-recurrence follow-up after resection. Broader study findings: Ubiquitous expanded tumor TCRs appeared in blood more at resection than follow-up.

The receptor was derived from a female donor with early-stage non-small cell lung cancer. The input for sequencing was PBMCs, taken at follow-up. This chain uses TRBV7-2 with TRBJ2-5, with 9 bases aligning to TRBD1. This CDR3 is CASSTGQGIQTQYF. The CDR3 coding sequence is TGTGCCAGCAGCACAGGACAGGGGATCCAGACCCAGTACTTC.